Shown below are 30 T cell receptor beta chains from a single sample sequenced in a study of response to subunit inactivated influenza vaccine. TCRdb used MiXCR to reprocess the RT-PCR reads, holding one entry per CDR3 protein. The repertoire holds over 650,000 distinct CDR3 sequences, with about 18% as singletons. Sample: PBMCs from blood, taken roughly 5 days after vaccination. The receptors were gathered from a man aged 50-59 years who received an inactivated influenza vaccine.

The V and J genes are TRBV29-1 and TRBJ2-7, with TRBD1 identical over 7 bases. The CDR3 runs 13 residues. From germline, CDR1 is SQVTM and CDR2 ANQGSEA. J was trimmed by 5 bases and V by 4 bases; bases with no gene match: 8. CDR3 amino acids: CSVVVGRGNEQYF. The CDR3 DNA reads as TGCAGCGTTGTAGTCGGCAGGGGGAACGAGCAGTACTTC.

The chain combines TRBV29-1 with TRBJ1-3; D not certain. V was cut by 7 bases and J by 0 bases, with 19 bases left in between. CDR3 length equals 16 residues. Germline CDR1 reads SQVTM; CDR2 reads ANQGSEA. CDR3 amino acids: CSARITRGTSGNTIYF. Written as DNA, the CDR3 is TGCAGCGCCAGAATAACAAGAGGAACCTCTGGAAACACCATATATTTT.

The chain combines TRBV9 with TRBJ2-1, with 11 bases that match TRBD2. This CDR3 is 17 amino acids long. With V trimmed by 0 bases and J by 9 bases, 11 bases remained unmatched. CDR1 SGDLS and CDR2 YYNGEE come from the germline V gene. The CDR3 sequence: CASSVAGEIAGGGEQFF. The CDR3 region has the DNA TGTGCCAGCAGCGTAGCAGGGGAAATAGCGGGAGGGGGTGAGCAGTTCTTC.

This clonotype was seen more than once but under ten times. J is TRBJ2-5 and V is TRBV5-1; a possible D gene is TRBD1 (5 bases). With 0 bases removed from V and 4 bases from J, the gap between germline ends came to 10 bases. This CDR3 spans 14 amino acids. Germline V lookup: CDR1 SGHRS, CDR2 YFSETQ. Written as DNA, the CDR3 is TGCGCCAGCAGCTTGGTGGGGCTGGGAGAGACCCAGTACTTC. Translation: CASSLVGLGETQYF.

The sample holds a few counts of this clonotype. The V gene is TRBV7-9, the J gene TRBJ1-5, with no clear D. The CDR3 length is 15 residues. Trimming cost V 5 bases and J 0 bases, with 11 bases left between them. Germline V gene lookup returns CDR1 SEHNR and CDR2 FQNEAQ (reference sequence). The CDR3 coding sequence is TGTGCCAGCAGCCTACCCGGGGATAGCAATCAGCCCCAGCATTTT. Its translation is CASSLPGDSNQPQHF.

This clonotype was recorded at least ten times. J is TRBJ2-5 and V is TRBV7-2, with 12 bases identical to TRBD2. CDR1 and CDR2 from the germline V gene are SGHTA and FQGNSA. Germline trimming cut 0 bases from V and 5 bases from J; bases unmatched to any gene: 4. The CDR3 extends over 16 amino acids. This CDR3 reads CASSLALAGGQETQYF. DNA for the CDR3: TGTGCCAGCAGCTTAGCGCTAGCGGGGGGGCAGGAGACCCAGTACTTC. Full variable domain (outside the CDR3, taken from reference TRBV7-2 and TRBJ2-5): GAGVSQSPSNKVTEKGKDVELRCDPISGHTALYWYRQSLGQGLEFLIYFQGNSAPDKSGLPSDRFSAERTGGSVSTLTIQRTQQEDSAVYLCASSLALAGGQETQYFGPGTRLLVL.

The chain employs TRBV6-1 and TRBJ2-5; the D is unclear. CDR1 MNHNS and CDR2 SASEGT come from the germline V gene. The germline V and J ends were trimmed by 2 bases and 1 base, with 8 bases remaining between them. The CDR3 consists of 14 residues. The CDR3 sequence is CASSEFRIQETQYF. In nucleotides, the CDR3 is TGTGCCAGCAGTGAATTTAGAATCCAAGAGACCCAGTACTTC.

J is TRBJ2-1 and V is TRBV9; no clear D. The V and J ends lost 3 bases and 10 bases respectively, with 11 bases between them. Germline values: CDR1 SGDLS, CDR2 YYNGEE. This CDR3 contains 12 residues. The CDR3 spells CASSGTVREQFF. The DNA of the CDR3 is TGTGCCAGCAGCGGGACGGTCCGGGAGCAGTTCTTC.

In its sample, this clonotype was seen many times. V is TRBV20-1 and J is TRBJ2-1; no clear D gene. This CDR3 region has 10 residues. The V and J ends lost 5 bases and 3 bases respectively, with 2 bases between them. Per the germline V gene, CDR1 is DFQATT and CDR2 is SNEGSKA (reference sequence). As DNA, the CDR3 is TGCAGTGCTCTCTACAATGAGCAGTTCTTC. As protein: CSALYNEQFF.

In its sample, this clonotype was seen a few times. The chain recombines TRBV6-5 with TRBJ2-2; the D call may be TRBD1 or TRBD2 (5 bases each). Trimming shortened V by 2 bases and J by 2 bases, and 15 bases separated the two germline ends. The CDR3 consists of 17 residues. Germline V gene lookup returns CDR1 MNHEY and CDR2 SVGAGI. CDR3 region: CASSYPTGTGNTGELFF. DNA of the CDR3: TGTGCCAGCAGTTACCCGACCGGGACGGGAAACACCGGGGAGCTGTTTTTT.

The chain couples TRBV27 to TRBJ2-7; the D gene is possibly TRBD2 (5 bases). With 5 bases removed from V and 2 bases from J, the gap between germline ends came to 19 bases. This CDR3 has 16 amino acids. Germline-derived CDR1 and CDR2 are MNHEY and SMNVEV (reference sequence). CDR3 bases: TGTGCCAGCAGTACCCTTTTGTGGGAGACGCCCTACGAGCAGTACTTC. It encodes CASSTLLWETPYEQYF.

This clonotype was detected a few times. J is TRBJ2-1 and V is TRBV29-1; D is possibly TRBD1 (5 bases). The germline CDR1 and CDR2 sequences are SQVTM and ANQGSEA. The CDR3 sequence is 13 residues long. The ends were cut back, 4 bases at V and 0 bases at J, with 7 bases in the middle. The CDR3 DNA sequence: TGCAGCGTTGGGACAAGCTCCTACAATGAGCAGTTCTTC. Protein product: CSVGTSSYNEQFF.

There are a few counts of this clonotype. V gene TRBV12-3 or TRBV12-4 combines with J gene TRBJ2-5, with D perhaps TRBD1 (6 bases). This CDR3 region has 14 residues. Trimming removed 6 bases from V and 5 bases from J, with 16 bases in between. As DNA, the CDR3 is TGTGCCAGCAGATTCGGCAGGGGATCGGAGACCCAGTACTTC. Translated, it gives CASRFGRGSETQYF.

This clonotype has a handful of counts. The V call is TRBV12-3 or TRBV12-4, the J call TRBJ2-7; D perhaps matches TRBD1 (7 bases). The CDR3 consists of 16 residues. Trimming removed 6 bases at V and 0 bases at J, with 18 bases between. CDR3 DNA: TGTGCCAGCAGGCAGGGGGGCTTAATCAACTCCTACGAGCAGTACTTC. Its protein product is CASRQGGLINSYEQYF.

The V gene is TRBV20-1, the J gene TRBJ2-7; 7 bases match TRBD1. J lost 5 bases, V lost 6 bases, and 7 bases had no gene match. The CDR3 totals 12 residues. Germline V CDR1 and CDR2: DFQATT, SNEGSKA (reference sequence). DNA for the CDR3: TGCAGTGCCCCCATGACAGGGCACGAGCAGTACTTC. Its translation is CSAPMTGHEQYF.

This clonotype was detected a few times. The V call is TRBV12-3 or TRBV12-4, the J call TRBJ1-5, with 7 bases that match TRBD1. The J segment lost 2 bases and the V segment lost 3 bases, leaving 16 bases of the junction unmatched. The CDR3 totals 19 residues. For the CDR3, the DNA is TGTGCCAGCAGTTTGGTTTATTCGCGAGGGGGCCTGGGCAATCAGCCCCAGCATTTT. Its protein product is CASSLVYSRGGLGNQPQHF.

This clonotype was recorded a few times. The chain is built from TRBV29-1 and TRBJ2-7; 9 nucleotides agree with TRBD1. Germline trimming cut 7 bases from V and 7 bases from J; bases unmatched to any gene: 11. Germline V gene sequence: CDR1 SQVTM, CDR2 ANQGSEA. CDR3 length: 13 residues. CDR3 DNA sequence: TGCAGCGGAATCGCCGGGACAGGGAGTGAGCAGTACTTC. It is translated as CSGIAGTGSEQYF.

This clonotype was seen a single time. No conserved phenylalanine or tryptophan is present at the end of the CDR3, so a read error is the likely explanation. This rearrangement joins TRBV4-2 to TRBJ2-1, with TRBD1 identical over 10 bases. Germline lookup yields CDR1 LGHNA and CDR2 YNFKEQ. The CDR3 loop spans 15 amino acids. The V and J ends lost 5 bases and 6 bases, in that order; junction bases with no gene match: 7. In DNA, the CDR3 is TGTGCCAGCAGCGACCGGGACAGGGGTATCAATGAGCAGTTCTTG. It encodes CASSDRDRGINEQFL.

This clonotype was found a few times. The chain employs TRBV11-2 and TRBJ2-4; 8 bases fit TRBD1. V lost 1 base to trimming and J lost 4 bases; unmatched junction nucleotides: 3. The germline V gene encodes CDR1 SGHAT and CDR2 FQNNGV. This CDR3 region has 15 residues. CDR3 in DNA: TGTGCCAGCAGCTTAGTCTGGACAGGGAAAAACATTCAGTACTTC. Amino acids: CASSLVWTGKNIQYF.

V usage is TRBV11-2 and J usage is TRBJ2-2; TRBD1 aligns across 7 bases. V lost 5 bases to trimming and J lost 4 bases; unmatched junction nucleotides: 7. This CDR3 region has 15 residues. The germline V gene has CDR1 SGHAT and CDR2 FQNNGV. CDR3 protein: CASSEGQVLTGELFF. Written as DNA, the CDR3 is TGTGCCAGCAGCGAAGGACAGGTTCTCACCGGGGAGCTGTTTTTT. Together with reference TRBV11-2 and TRBJ2-2, the CDR3 gives the full variable domain: EAGVAQSPRYKIIEKRQSVAFWCNPISGHATLYWYQQILGQGPKLLIQFQNNGVVDDSQLPKDRFSAERLKGVDSTLKIQPAKLEDSAVYLCASSEGQVLTGELFFGEGSRLTVL.

The chain recombines TRBV12-3 or TRBV12-4 with TRBJ1-1; no firm D call. V shed 6 bases and J shed 7 bases, with 9 bases lying between them. The CDR3 sequence is 11 residues long. The CDR3 coding sequence is TGTGCCAGCAGCCCACATTATGAAGCTTTCTTT. Translation gives CASSPHYEAFF.

As concerns this clonotype: At one of its ends the junction is not consistent with the germline gene, which may arise from a read error. The chain links TRBV19 to TRBJ2-1; perhaps TRBD2 as D (6 bases). CDR3 length equals 14 residues. The germline CDR1 and CDR2 sequences are LNHDA and SQIVND (reference sequence). The CDR3 DNA reads as TGTGCCACTAGTCGTGGAGGGGTTTACAATGAGCAGTTCTTC. This translates into CATSRGGVYNEQFF.

This clonotype has only a few counts. This chain joins TRBV13 and TRBJ2-1, with TRBD2 identical over 11 bases. CDR1 is PRHDT, CDR2 FYEKMQ, per germline (reference sequence). V shed 5 bases and J 6 bases; nucleotides not matched to a gene: 12. The CDR3 is 17 residues long. The CDR3 sequence: CASSHPKLAGAPNEQFF. The DNA of the CDR3 is TGTGCCAGCAGCCACCCAAAACTAGCGGGAGCACCCAATGAGCAGTTCTTC.

The gene calls are TRBV20-1 and TRBJ1-6, with D perhaps matching TRBD1 (5 bases). V shed 3 bases and J shed 11 bases, with 11 bases lying between them. Looked up from germline, CDR1 is DFQATT and CDR2 is SNEGSKA (reference sequence). This CDR3 spans 12 amino acids. CDR3 loop: CSARDNLPPLHF. The DNA of the CDR3 is TGCAGTGCTAGGGACAATCTTCCACCCCTCCACTTT.

This clonotype was picked up a small number of times. The chain is built from TRBV7-9 and TRBJ2-7, with D perhaps TRBD2 (6 bases). V lost 4 bases to trimming and J lost 3 bases, with 13 bases between them. Per the germline V gene, CDR1 is SEHNR and CDR2 is FQNEAQ (reference sequence). CDR3 length equals 14 residues. CDR3 nucleotides: TGTGCCAGCAGCTCGGGACTGGTAAGCTACGAGCAGTACTTC. The encoded protein is CASSSGLVSYEQYF. The full variable domain, with the rest looked up from reference TRBV7-9 and TRBJ2-7, is DTGVSQNPRHKITKRGQNVTFRCDPISEHNRLYWYRQTLGQGPEFLTYFQNEAQLEKSRLLSDRFSAERPKGSFSTLEIQRTEQGDSAMYLCASSSGLVSYEQYFGPGTRLTVT.

Ten or more counts support this clonotype. The rearrangement uses TRBV6-1 and TRBJ2-3; 9 bases are a match to TRBD1. This CDR3 spans 13 amino acids. V lost 10 bases, J lost 5 bases, and 7 bases stayed unmatched. CDR1 and CDR2 (germline): MNHNS, SASEGT. The CDR3 DNA is TGTGCCACCTCGGGACAGGGTGGAGATACGCAGTATTTT. As protein: CATSGQGGDTQYF.

This chain connects TRBV19 to TRBJ2-1; possible D gene TRBD2, 6 bases. Germline CDR1 LNHDA, CDR2 SQIVND (reference sequence). Trimming shortened V by 4 bases and J by 8 bases, and 9 bases separated the two germline ends. The CDR3 contains 12 residues. Here the CDR3 reads CASSRGEYEQFF. CDR3 DNA sequence: TGTGCCAGTAGTAGGGGGGAATATGAGCAGTTCTTC.

Only a few counts were recorded for this clonotype. This sequence joins TRBV10-3 and TRBJ1-2; 10 bases map to TRBD1. CDR3 size: 13 residues. J gave up 6 bases and V 6 bases, and 4 bases lay outside the gene matches. CDR1 is ENHRY, CDR2 SYGVKD, per germline. This CDR3 reads CAIRGTGAHGYTF. CDR3 DNA sequence: TGTGCCATCAGGGGGACAGGGGCCCATGGCTACACCTTC.

The CDR3, as DNA: TGCGCCAGCAGCCAAGATATCGGGGGTACTAATGAAAAACTGTTTTTT. It yields the protein CASSQDIGGTNEKLFF. The V and J genes are TRBV4-3 and TRBJ1-4; TRBD1 is a possible D gene (5 bases). CDR1 and CDR2 (germline): LGHNA, YSLEER. The CDR3 has 16 amino acids. Trimming removed 0 bases at V and 2 bases at J, with 10 bases between.

The chain links TRBV2 to TRBJ2-5, with D possibly TRBD2 on 6 matching bases. With 4 bases removed from V and 5 bases from J, the gap between germline ends came to 17 bases. This CDR3 comprises 15 residues. Looked up from germline, CDR1 is SNHLY and CDR2 is FYNNEI. CDR3: CASSVAQLRGETQYF. As DNA, the CDR3 is TGTGCCAGCAGTGTAGCTCAACTTCGGGGGGAGACCCAGTACTTC. The whole variable domain, filled in from reference TRBV2 and TRBJ2-5, reads EPEVTQTPSHQVTQMGQEVILRCVPISNHLYFYWYRQILGQKVEFLVSFYNNEISEKSEIFDDQFSVERPDGSNFTLKIRSTKLEDSAMYFCASSVAQLRGETQYFGPGTRLLVL.